This entry features one TCR beta chain sequence. The germline gives CDR1 MNHEY, CDR2 SVGEGT. This CDR3 spans 14 amino acids. The J segment lost 7 bases and the V segment lost 4 bases, leaving 9 bases of the junction unmatched. In the source study's methods: Amplification from reference gene primers served as the basis for estimated nucleated cell counts. Only in-frame clones appear in the TCRdb table, and some are missing; sequencing was by immunoSEQ multiplex PCR. The V and J calls and clone size come from that table; D and trimming were worked out from the DNA. The sample lists 70,000 to 80,000 clones; around 85% were seen once. This entry comes from a study of blood T cell repertoires in COVID-19. Study-wide context: PBMCs, B-cell-depleted T cells, or T cells were the source of the cDNA or gDNA that made up the material.

Sequencing was done on a sample of peripheral blood. The TCR originated in a man older than 75 in a cohort sampled during active COVID-19. J is TRBJ2-5 and V is TRBV6-2 or TRBV6-3; 7 bases agree with TRBD2. Here the CDR3 DNA reads TGTGCCAGCAGTTGGTTTACTAGGGAGGGGACCCAGTACTTC. Its translation: CASSWFTREGTQYF.